This passage covers 19 T cell receptor beta chains from one sample sequenced in a study of T cell responses to AZD1222 COVID-19 vaccine. TCRdb's copy holds only in-frame clones and misses some; the assay was immunoSEQ multiplex PCR. The sample carries approximately 82,000 clones, 85% to 95% recorded once. The source material was peripheral blood, sampled on day 0 of AZD1222 vaccination. The receptors here all came from an adult in good health.

The genes are TRBV10-2 and TRBJ1-6, with D unresolved. The V gene lost 4 bases and the J gene lost 8 bases, with 6 bases spanning the gap. There are 12 residues in the CDR3. Germline V gene sequence: CDR1 WSHSY, CDR2 SAAADI. CDR3 residues: CASSGPYSPLHF. DNA for the CDR3: TGCGCCAGCAGTGGCCCGTATTCACCCCTCCACTTT.

The J gene is TRBJ1-1, the V gene TRBV5-6, with unresolved D. Germline lookup yields CDR1 SGHDT and CDR2 YYEEEE. This CDR3 has 15 residues. V gave up 4 bases and J gave up 3 bases, with 16 bases separating them. The CDR3 is CASSLRLGKDTEAFF. The DNA for the CDR3 is TGTGCCAGCAGCCTCCGCCTGGGGAAGGACACTGAAGCTTTCTTT.

The chain carries TRBV6-2 or TRBV6-3 and TRBJ2-3; 8 bases are shared with TRBD2. Germline CDR1 reads MNHEY; CDR2 reads SVGEGT. The J segment lost 2 bases and the V segment lost 5 bases, leaving 9 bases of the junction unmatched. There are 16 residues in the CDR3. The CDR3 sequence: CASSGPGGALTDTQYF. CDR3 nucleotides: TGTGCCAGCAGTGGCCCCGGGGGGGCCCTCACAGATACGCAGTATTTT.

The rearrangement links TRBV5-6 to TRBJ2-7, with a tentative D call TRBD1 (6 bases). Trimming took 0 bases from V and 3 from J, leaving 7 bases between them. CDR3 length: 13 residues. Germline CDR1 and CDR2: SGHDT and YYEEEE. The CDR3: CASSLGTDYEQYF. Written as DNA, the CDR3 is TGTGCCAGCAGCTTGGGGACAGACTACGAGCAGTACTTC.

V gene TRBV7-9 combines with J gene TRBJ2-1, with D perhaps TRBD1 (6 bases). This CDR3 is 14 amino acids long. Germline V gene sequence: CDR1 SEHNR, CDR2 FQNEAQ (reference sequence). V was cut by 0 bases and J by 7 bases, with 10 bases left in between. CDR3 nucleotide sequence: TGTGCCAGCAGCTTAGCACAGGGATGGAATGAGCAGTTCTTC. This translates into CASSLAQGWNEQFF. Together with reference TRBV7-9 and TRBJ2-1, the CDR3 gives the full variable domain: DTGVSQNPRHKITKRGQNVTFRCDPISEHNRLYWYRQTLGQGPEFLTYFQNEAQLEKSRLLSDRFSAERPKGSFSTLEIQRTEQGDSAMYLCASSLAQGWNEQFFGPGTRLTVL.

This chain uses TRBV19 with TRBJ2-5; the D gene is possibly TRBD2 (6 bases). Deletions cut 5 bases from V and 2 bases from J, with 9 bases between. The CDR3 is made up of 13 amino acids. The germline gives CDR1 LNHDA, CDR2 SQIVND (reference sequence). DNA for the CDR3: TGTGCCAGTAGTCAGGAGGGGCAAGAGACCCAGTACTTC. Translating it yields CASSQEGQETQYF.

The V gene is TRBV30, the J gene TRBJ2-3, with 7 bases lining up with TRBD2. The CDR3 extends over 14 amino acids. With 3 bases clipped from V and 0 bases from J, the junction kept 3 bases outside the gene matches. The germline gives CDR1 GTSNPN, CDR2 SVGIG (reference sequence). The DNA for the CDR3 is TGTGCCTGGAGGTCTAGCGGTAGCACAGATACGCAGTATTTT. It is translated as CAWRSSGSTDTQYF.

The chain couples TRBV6-5 to TRBJ1-1; 8 nucleotides line up with TRBD1. After removal of 4 bases from V and 4 bases from J, the junction contained 8 bases not matched to a gene. From germline, CDR1 is MNHEY and CDR2 SVGAGI. This CDR3 comprises 15 residues. CDR3 nucleotide sequence: TGTGCCAGCAGTTGGACAGGGAAGAGTAGCACTGAAGCTTTCTTT. This gives the protein CASSWTGKSSTEAFF.

This clone was observed a single time. The V and J genes are TRBV3-1 (or the pseudogene TRBV3-2) and TRBJ2-7; TRBD1 agrees at 9 bases. Germline-derived CDR1 and CDR2 are LGHDT and YNNKEL (reference sequence). CDR3 length: 20 amino acids. Losses at the gene ends were 1 base for V and 2 bases for J; bases not matched to a gene: 18. DNA of the CDR3: TGTGCCAGCAGCCAAGGGGCCGCCCTGCAGGGGACAGGGAAAACCTACGAGCAGTACTTC. Its translation: CASSQGAALQGTGKTYEQYF.

The chain is built from TRBV25-1 and TRBJ2-1; 7 bases align to TRBD2. Germline V gives CDR1 MGHDK, CDR2 SYGVNS. This CDR3 is 16 amino acids long. The ends lost 7 bases at V and 0 bases at J; junction bases unmatched: 9. The CDR3 reads CASKRVGGSSYNEQFF. CDR3 nucleotide sequence: TGTGCCAGCAAGAGAGTCGGGGGGAGCTCCTACAATGAGCAGTTCTTC. Combining the CDR3 with reference TRBV25-1 and TRBJ2-1 gives the whole variable domain EADIYQTPRYLVIGTGKKITLECSQTMGHDKMYWYQQDPGMELHLIHYSYGVNSTEKGDLSSESTVSRIRTEHFPLTLESARPSHTSQYLCASKRVGGSSYNEQFFGPGTRLTVL.

This chain joins TRBV10-3 and TRBJ2-7; tentatively, D is TRBD1 or TRBD2 (5 bases each). Germline V gives CDR1 ENHRY, CDR2 SYGVKD. CDR3 size: 14 residues. Deletions cut 4 bases from V and 2 bases from J, with 12 bases between. The CDR3 region has the DNA TGTGCCATCAGTGCTTTTGGGGGTACCTACGAGCAGTACTTC. Translation gives CAISAFGGTYEQYF.

The chain combines TRBV2 with TRBJ1-4, with 7 bases matching TRBD1. Germline loops: CDR1 SNHLY, CDR2 FYNNEI. The CDR3 has 12 amino acids. Trimming at V came to 5 bases and at J to 8 bases, leaving 2 bases not matched to a gene. In DNA form, the CDR3 reads TGTGCCAGCAGTTCGGGACAGGAAAAACTGTTTTTT. It specifies CASSSGQEKLFF.

The V call is TRBV7-8, the J call TRBJ1-4; D is perhaps TRBD1 (6 bases). Germline V CDR1 and CDR2: SGHVS, FQNEAQ. This CDR3 has 15 residues. Trimming stripped 5 bases from V and 4 bases from J, with 14 bases between. CDR3 coding DNA: TGTGCCAGCAGCCCTGGACAGTCCGTTAATGAAAAACTGTTTTTT. Translating gives CASSPGQSVNEKLFF.

This clone has just one count. The chain is built from TRBV19 and TRBJ1-1; D uncertain. The V end was cut by 2 bases, the J end by 2 bases, with 12 bases between. Germline values: CDR1 LNHDA, CDR2 SQIVND (reference sequence). The length of the CDR3 is 15 residues. The CDR3 spells CASSILKESNTEAFF. The CDR3 DNA follows: TGTGCCAGTAGTATACTAAAAGAGTCAAACACTGAAGCTTTCTTT.

The rearrangement uses TRBV3-1 (or the pseudogene TRBV3-2) and TRBJ1-6; D is uncertain. Germline V gene data show CDR1 as LGHDT and CDR2 as YNNKEL (reference sequence). The ends were cut back, 2 bases at V and 9 bases at J, with 5 bases in the middle. The CDR3 totals 12 residues. The DNA for the CDR3 is TGTGCCAGCAGCCAAAGCCTTTCACCCCTCCACTTT. Protein sequence: CASSQSLSPLHF.

V is TRBV6-5 and J is TRBJ2-5, with 8 bases aligning to TRBD2. V lost 5 bases to trimming and J lost 5 bases; unmatched junction nucleotides: 4. Looked up from germline, CDR1 is MNHEY and CDR2 is SVGAGI. The CDR3 sequence is 13 residues long. Here the CDR3 reads CASSRGGRETQYF. CDR3 sequence (DNA): TGTGCCAGCAGTCGGGGGGGCCGGGAGACCCAGTACTTC.

This sequence joins TRBV9 and TRBJ2-2; D gene unclear. The CDR3 length is 12 residues. Germline CDR1 is SGDLS and CDR2 is YYNGEE. The germline V and J ends were trimmed by 1 base and 6 bases, with 4 bases remaining between them. The CDR3 DNA is TGTGCCAGCAGCGTACGGGCCGGGGAGCTGTTTTTT. Translating it yields CASSVRAGELFF.

J is TRBJ2-7 and V is TRBV5-1, with TRBD1 as a possible D gene (6 bases). The CDR3 sequence is 15 residues long. The germline V gene encodes CDR1 SGHRS and CDR2 YFSETQ. The V end lost 3 bases, the J end lost 0 bases, and 13 bases lay between the germline ends. Written as DNA, the CDR3 is TGCGCCAGCAGCTCCGGACAGACGAGCTCCTACGAGCAGTACTTC. Translated, it gives CASSSGQTSSYEQYF.

Ten or more counts support this clone. The chain has TRBV19 and TRBJ1-1, with TRBD1 identical over 10 bases. Trimming removed 4 bases from V and 4 bases from J; junction bases left unmatched: 6. Looked up from germline, CDR1 is LNHDA and CDR2 is SQIVND (reference sequence). The CDR3 totals 15 residues. The CDR3 DNA reads TGTGCCAGTAGTACCCACGGGACAGGGGCCACTGAAGCTTTCTTT. It yields the protein CASSTHGTGATEAFF. The full variable domain, completed using reference TRBV19 and TRBJ1-1, is DGGITQSPKYLFRKEGQNVTLSCEQNLNHDAMYWYRQDPGQGLRLIYYSQIVNDFQKGDIAEGYSVSREKKESFPLTVTSAQKNPTAFYLCASSTHGTGATEAFFGQGTRLTVV.